The 5 T cell receptor beta chains reported below all come from one sample, sequenced in a study of T cell changes during pregnancy in multiple sclerosis. Produced via immunoSEQ multiplex PCR; TCRdb's table is partial and in-frame only. The data contain roughly 31,000 clones, around nine tenths of them singletons. The source was CD4+ T cells from peripheral blood mononuclear cells, collected in the first trimester of pregnancy. All receptors derive from a female donor with multiple sclerosis, enrolled in a pregnancy study.

V and J are TRBV29-1 and TRBJ2-2; D unclear. The CDR3 spans 12 residues. In germline, CDR1 is SQVTM, CDR2 ANQGSEA. The V end was cut by 7 bases, the J end by 4 bases, with 10 bases between. CDR3 region: CSAAPGTGELFF. In DNA form, the CDR3 reads TGCAGCGCGGCGCCGGGCACCGGGGAGCTGTTTTTT.

This sequence joins TRBV6-5 and TRBJ2-3; D not resolved. The V end lost 2 bases, the J end lost 2 bases, and 8 bases lay between the germline ends. Germline CDR1 MNHEY, CDR2 SVGAGI. The CDR3 is 14 residues long. This chain's CDR3 is CASSYGQNTDTQYF. The CDR3 bases are TGTGCCAGCAGTTACGGCCAGAACACAGATACGCAGTATTTT.

This chain connects TRBV10-3 to TRBJ2-1; 7 bases are a match to TRBD1. The V segment lost 6 bases and the J segment 5 bases; nucleotides outside the gene matches: 10. Germline V gene sequence: CDR1 ENHRY, CDR2 SYGVKD. The CDR3 consists of 15 residues. This CDR3 reads CAIRARSGTDNEQFF. CDR3 DNA sequence: TGTGCCATCAGGGCGCGGAGTGGGACAGACAATGAGCAGTTCTTC.

The rearrangement uses TRBV19 and TRBJ2-3; D is ambiguous. The CDR3 sequence is 16 residues long. Per the germline V gene, CDR1 is LNHDA and CDR2 is SQIVND (reference sequence). V lost 5 bases and J 1 base, leaving 16 bases between the germline ends. The CDR3 sequence: CASSLRPHSGTDTQYF. CDR3 nucleotides: TGTGCCAGTAGTCTCAGGCCCCACTCAGGCACAGATACGCAGTATTTT. Filled out from reference TRBV19 and TRBJ2-3, the complete variable domain reads DGGITQSPKYLFRKEGQNVTLSCEQNLNHDAMYWYRQDPGQGLRLIYYSQIVNDFQKGDIAEGYSVSREKKESFPLTVTSAQKNPTAFYLCASSLRPHSGTDTQYFGPGTRLTVL.

This chain connects TRBV7-2 to TRBJ1-2; unclear D gene. The V gene's germline CDR1 is SGHTA and CDR2 FQGNSA. The CDR3 contains 15 residues. V shed 3 bases and J shed 2 bases, with 13 bases lying between them. CDR3: CASSFLGGGNYGYTF. The CDR3 DNA reads TGTGCCAGCAGCTTTCTCGGAGGTGGGAACTATGGCTACACCTTC.